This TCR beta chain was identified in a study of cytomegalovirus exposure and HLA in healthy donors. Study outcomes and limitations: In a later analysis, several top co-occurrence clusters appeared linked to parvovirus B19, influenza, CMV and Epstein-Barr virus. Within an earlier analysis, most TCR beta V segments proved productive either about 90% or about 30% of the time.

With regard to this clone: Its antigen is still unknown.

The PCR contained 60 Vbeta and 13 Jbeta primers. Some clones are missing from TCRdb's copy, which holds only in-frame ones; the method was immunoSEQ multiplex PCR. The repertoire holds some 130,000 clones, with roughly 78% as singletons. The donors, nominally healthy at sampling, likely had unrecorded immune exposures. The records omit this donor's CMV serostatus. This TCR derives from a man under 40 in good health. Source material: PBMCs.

CDR3 bases: TGTGCCAGCATCAACCCGGGACAGGGGGCAGAGACCCAGTACTTC. Protein sequence: CASINPGQGAETQYF. The J gene is TRBJ2-5, the V gene TRBV21-1; the table calls TRBD1, which could not be checked here. TRBV21-1 is recorded as a pseudogene. CDR3 size: 15 residues.